The subject of this entry is one TCR beta chain. Its antigen has not been determined. Qualities for individual bases were not recorded, and no much larger clone is one base off. The sample comes from a study of OX40 agonist ivuxolimab in advanced cancers. About the study as a whole: Ivuxolimab was an agonistic, fully human IgG2 monoclonal antibody directed against OX40 (CD134), a costimulatory receptor. Intravenous ivuxolimab was administered to patients every 2 weeks at six dose levels: 0.01, 0.1, 0.3, 1.5, 3 and 10 mg/kg. Of the 50 or so patients in dose escalation, some 19 had hepatocellular carcinoma, some 15 had melanoma, 9 had renal cell carcinoma and 9 had head and neck cancer. In the dose-escalation cohort, 75% to 85% of patients were male, and the mean age was roughly 60 years with a range of roughly 20 to 85. Patients were allowed to have had prior anti-PD-1, anti-PD-L1 or anti-CTLA-4 therapy, and less than 45% of the dose-escalation patients had previously received checkpoint inhibitors. Partial responses occurred in three dose-escalation patients, of whom one had hepatocellular carcinoma and two had cutaneous melanoma. The point of sequencing TCRbeta in the periphery was to test whether ivuxolimab changed TCR sequence diversity and drove clonal T-cell expansion. The paper reports the monotherapy dose-escalation portion (N of about 50 patients) of the phase I ivuxolimab trial.

To sequence the TCRbeta CDR3 region, genomic DNA was isolated from the sorted cells. The immunoSEQ Assay was used for sequencing of TCRbeta CDR3 regions. As stored in TCRdb, this immuneACCESS dataset retains in-frame rearrangements with V and J assigned. A fraction of the clones does not appear; measured against another copy, unresolved V genes explain less than half of the discrepancy, and the remainder lacks a known reason. This sample has around 50,000 clones in its table, and 80% to 90% of those were observed once. The ten largest clones represent approximately 11% of the sample. Study-level results and caveats: The antigen specificity of the peripheral T cells that underwent clonal expansion was not determined. On average, CD8+ T cells showed more expanded clones than CD4+ T cells after ivuxolimab. Low levels of normalized T-cell clonal expansion were also shown by some nonresponding patients. In the 0.1-3.0 mg/kg groups, partial responders had among the lowest normalized peripheral clonal expansion, particularly in CD8+ T cells. At doses from 0.1 to 3.0 mg/kg, clonal expansion was seen in both CD4+ and CD8+ blood T cells between baseline and week 6.

Patients with a history of autoimmune disease or receiving systemic immunosuppression were excluded from the trial. Peripheral blood for TCR sequencing was collected from all dose cohorts at baseline, on cycle 4 day 1, and on cycle 7 day 1. The samples were taken from a phase I, first-in-human, multicenter, open-label dose-escalation trial of ivuxolimab. Adults with locally advanced or metastatic head and neck squamous cell, hepatocellular, melanoma or renal cell carcinoma were enrolled in the trial. CD4+ and CD8+ T cells were sorted separately from peripheral blood before TCR sequencing. V and J are truncated by 11 bases and 4 bases respectively, leaving an intervening sequence of 23 bases. Reading the germline V gene gives CDR1 MNHNS and CDR2 SASEGT. The CDR3 goes from the cysteine to the phenylalanine over 15 residues. Only the CDR3 region is kept as DNA, spanning 45 bases read in frame from base 1.

The receptor was derived from an adult with an advanced solid tumor such as melanoma, head and neck, liver or kidney cancer. Sequencing was performed on CD4+ or CD8+ T cells sorted from blood, taken in a trial of the OX40 agonist ivuxolimab. The V and J genes are TRBV6-1 and TRBJ1-1; 5 matching bases give a weak D call of TRBD1. The DNA sequence is given as TGTGCCTGCTACTCCCCGGGTTGGAGGGGCACTGAAGCTTTCTTT. Its protein product is CACYSPGWRGTEAFF.